This TCR beta chain was identified in a study of blood T cell repertoires in COVID-19. Study context: Acute and convalescent COVID-19 specimens originated in the United States, Italy and Spain. In each case, the material was cDNA or gDNA derived from T cells, B-cell-depleted T cells, or PBMCs.

Some clones are missing from TCRdb's copy, which holds only in-frame ones; the method was immunoSEQ multiplex PCR. The sample contains 200,000 to 250,000 clones, over 65% of which appear only once. The CDR3 spans 12 residues. The germline gives CDR1 LNHDA, CDR2 SQIVND (reference sequence). Trimming cost V 2 bases and J 6 bases, with 7 bases left between them. In this sample, this clone turned up once. Participants were aged about 18 to 100 years from around 25 US areas. Donors were grouped by their self-reported clinical history. Material: PBMCs or T cells enriched from blood (not recorded which). This receptor was obtained from a woman in her sixties who had recovered from COVID-19. This rearrangement joins TRBV19 to TRBJ1-2; D is uncertain. The DNA of the CDR3 is TGTGCCAGTAGTATATCCGGGGATGGCTACACCTTC. It specifies CASSISGDGYTF.